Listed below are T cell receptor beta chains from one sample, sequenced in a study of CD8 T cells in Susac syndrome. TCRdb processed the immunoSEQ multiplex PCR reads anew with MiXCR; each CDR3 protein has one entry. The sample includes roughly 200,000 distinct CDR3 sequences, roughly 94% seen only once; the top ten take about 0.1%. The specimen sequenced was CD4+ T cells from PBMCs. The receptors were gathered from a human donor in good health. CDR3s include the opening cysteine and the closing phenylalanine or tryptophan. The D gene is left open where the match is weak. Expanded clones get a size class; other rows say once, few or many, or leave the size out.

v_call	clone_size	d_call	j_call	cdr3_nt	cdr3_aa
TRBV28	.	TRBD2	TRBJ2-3	TGTGCCAGCAGTATGACTAGCCTTAGGAGAGGGGATACGCAGTATTTT	CASSMTSLRRGDTQYF
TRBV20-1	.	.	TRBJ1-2	TGCAGTGCTAGAGATGCTCTGGCAGGCAATGGCTACACCTTC	CSARDALAGNGYTF
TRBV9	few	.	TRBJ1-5	TGTGCCAGCAGCGTAGGGCCCGATCAGCCCCAGCATTTT	CASSVGPDQPQHF
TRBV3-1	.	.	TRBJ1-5	TGTGCCAGCAGCCAAGAGGGGCAGCCCCAGCATTTT	CASSQEGQPQHF
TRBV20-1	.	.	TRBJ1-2	TGCAGTGCTAGGAACAGGGTGAACTATGGCTACACCTTC	CSARNRVNYGYTF
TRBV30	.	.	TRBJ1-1	TGTGCTAACAGGGAAACTGAAGCTTTCTTT	CANRETEAFF
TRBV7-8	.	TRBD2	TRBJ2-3	TGTGCCAGCAGCCCCTCAACCCTTATTAGCGGGGGAGCCACAGATACGCAGTATTTT	CASSPSTLISGGATDTQYF
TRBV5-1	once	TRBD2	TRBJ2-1	TGCGCCAGCAGCTTGGTCGGGACTAGCGGGGGCAATGAGCAGTTCTTC	CASSLVGTSGGNEQFF
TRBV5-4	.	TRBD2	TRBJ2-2	TGTGCCAGCAGCTTTTTACTAGCGGGAGATCGCACCGGGGAGCTGTTTTTT	CASSFLLAGDRTGELFF
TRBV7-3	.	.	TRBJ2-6	TGTGCCAGCAGCTCCCCTGGGTCTGGGGCCAACGTCCTGACTTTC	CASSSPGSGANVLTF
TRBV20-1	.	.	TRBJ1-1	TGCAGTGCTACCTCTACGAGGAACACTGAAGCTTTCTTT	CSATSTRNTEAFF
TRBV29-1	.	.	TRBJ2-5	TGCAGCGTTGAGATCGAGACCCAGTACTTC	CSVEIETQYF
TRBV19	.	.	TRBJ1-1	TGTGCCACCGCACAGGGGAACACTGAAGCTTTCTTT	CATAQGNTEAFF
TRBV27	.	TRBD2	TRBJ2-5	TGTGCCAGCAGTCCTGGGGGAGGGCGGAGGGACCAAGAGACCCAGTACTTC	CASSPGGGRRDQETQYF
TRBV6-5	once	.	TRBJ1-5	TGTGCCAGCAGGGCCCCGGGACCTAGCAATCAGCCCCAGCATTTT	CASRAPGPSNQPQHF
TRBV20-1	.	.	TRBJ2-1	TGCAGTGCTAGAGAGGCGGGGCTCTCCTACAATGAGCAGTTCTTC	CSAREAGLSYNEQFF
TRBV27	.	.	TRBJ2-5	TGTGCCAGCAGTGGCGCAGCGATTGGAGAGACCCAGTACTTC	CASSGAAIGETQYF